This T cell receptor (beta chain) was identified during a study of blood T cells in healthy people across ages. V dropped 3 bases and J dropped 0 bases, with 14 bases sitting between them. This CDR3 region has 16 residues. Germline CDR1 is MDHEN and CDR2 is SYDVKM. This clonotype was detected a few times. A second about 7 to 12 cycle PCR used barcoded and J-beta primers. TCRdb reanalysed the 5' RACE reads using MiXCR and keeps one entry per CDR3 protein. The data hold 780,000 or so distinct CDR3 sequences, with approximately 25% observed a single time. The sample also formed part of further work on T cells of mothers and their children.

The chain recombines TRBV28 with TRBJ1-1, with unresolved D. The clonotype was recovered from a boy between 5 and 17 years old in good health. What was sequenced was blood. The CDR3 is CASSFGLTAMNTEAFF. The CDR3 nucleotides read TGTGCCAGCAGTTTCGGCCTGACCGCTATGAACACTGAAGCTTTCTTT.